This T cell receptor beta chain was sequenced for a study of post-analysis software for immune sequencing data. Study at large: Patients with relapsing-remitting, secondary progressive and progressive-relapsing multiple sclerosis courses were all represented.

Turning to this clonotype: What it binds is not known.

Study results and caveats: Relative to controls, patients with multiple sclerosis showed significantly lower normalized Chao1 diversity. Strong co-clustering by F measure was seen for same-batch samples.

TCR beta cDNA libraries had unique molecular identifiers. The authors obtained roughly 550,000 cDNA molecules from approximately 1 to 10 million T cells. TCRdb called the PCR reads again in MiXCR, with one record for every CDR3 protein. The sample yields about 820,000 distinct CDR3 sequences, approximately 57% seen once. This clonotype originated in a girl under 18 with multiple sclerosis. The sample taken for sequencing was blood.

CDR3 loop: CAISEQGSDTQYF. DNA of the CDR3: TGTGCCATCAGTGAGCAGGGGTCAGATACGCAGTATTTT. V is TRBV10-3 and J is TRBJ2-3; maybe TRBD1 (6 bases). From germline, CDR1 is ENHRY and CDR2 SYGVKD. The CDR3 totals 13 residues. The V end lost 2 bases, the J end lost 4 bases, and 7 bases lay between the germline ends.